The next 2 T cell receptor beta chains were all read from a single sample in a study of regulatory T cells in long-lasting Graves disease. Arm-PCR of CDR3 regions and iRepertoire HTBI primers were the basis on which TCR beta libraries were built. TCRdb reprocessed the multiplex PCR reads via MiXCR and lists one record per CDR3 protein. The sample yields over 200,000 distinct CDR3 sequences, about 20% seen once. The time point denotes: newly diagnosed GD, antithyroid drugs for less than 3 months. Making the TCR library involved RNA that had been extracted from PBMCs. These data are also associated with another study on T cells in Graves' hyperthyroidism and ophthalmopathy.

The sample was peripheral blood mononuclear cells (PBMCs), taken at new diagnosis, from a patient treated with antithyroid drugs. These receptors originate from a woman in her twenties or thirties with Graves disease.

Many counts were recorded for this clonotype. This chain connects TRBV5-4 to TRBJ2-1; 8 bases fit TRBD1. Germline V lookup: CDR1 SGHNT, CDR2 YYREEE (reference sequence). The CDR3 is 16 residues long. V was clipped by 4 bases and J by 8 bases; unmatched bases: 14. CDR3 in amino acids: CASSPGGQGVSDEQFF. The CDR3 DNA reads as TGTGCCAGCAGCCCGGGTGGACAGGGAGTTAGCGATGAGCAGTTCTTC.

This clonotype was recorded many times. The chain has TRBV18 and TRBJ1-3; 8 nucleotides line up with TRBD1. The CDR3 length is 16 residues. The junction had 6 bases not matched to a gene; V was cut back by 3 bases and J by 2 bases. Germline loops: CDR1 KGHSH, CDR2 LQKENI. The CDR3 DNA follows: TGTGCCAGCTCACCCTTCTCGGACAGGGCTGGAAACACCATATATTTT. This gives the protein CASSPFSDRAGNTIYF.